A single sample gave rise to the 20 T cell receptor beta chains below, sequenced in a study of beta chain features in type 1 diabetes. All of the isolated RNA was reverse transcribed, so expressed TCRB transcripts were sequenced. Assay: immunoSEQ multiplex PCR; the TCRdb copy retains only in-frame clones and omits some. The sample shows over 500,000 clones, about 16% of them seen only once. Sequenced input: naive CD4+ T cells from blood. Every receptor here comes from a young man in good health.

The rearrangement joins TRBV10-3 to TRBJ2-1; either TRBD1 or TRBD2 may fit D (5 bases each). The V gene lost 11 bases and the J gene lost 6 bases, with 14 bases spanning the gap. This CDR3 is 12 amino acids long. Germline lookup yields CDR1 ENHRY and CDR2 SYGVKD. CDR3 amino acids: CASRGWGNEQFF. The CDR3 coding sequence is TGTGCCTCCCGGGGCTGGGGCAATGAGCAGTTCTTC.

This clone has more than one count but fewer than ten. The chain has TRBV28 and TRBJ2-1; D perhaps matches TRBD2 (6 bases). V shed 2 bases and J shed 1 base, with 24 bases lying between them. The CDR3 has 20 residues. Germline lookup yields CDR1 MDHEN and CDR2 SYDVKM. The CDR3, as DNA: TGTGCCAGCAGTTTAGGTTCGTCGTGGGGGGTTCAAAGATCCTACAATGAGCAGTTCTTC. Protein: CASSLGSSWGVQRSYNEQFF.

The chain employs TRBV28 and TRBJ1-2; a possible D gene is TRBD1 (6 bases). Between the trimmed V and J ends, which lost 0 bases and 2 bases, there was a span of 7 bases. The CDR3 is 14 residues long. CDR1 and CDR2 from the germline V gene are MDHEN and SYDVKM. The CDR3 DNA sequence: TGTGCCAGCAGTTTATGGACAGGCAACTATGGCTACACCTTC. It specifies CASSLWTGNYGYTF.

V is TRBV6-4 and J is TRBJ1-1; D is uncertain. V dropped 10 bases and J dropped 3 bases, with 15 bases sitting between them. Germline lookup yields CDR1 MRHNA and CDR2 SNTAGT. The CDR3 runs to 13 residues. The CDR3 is CATALTRDTEAFF. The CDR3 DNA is TGTGCCACCGCGCTTACTCGGGACACTGAAGCTTTCTTT.

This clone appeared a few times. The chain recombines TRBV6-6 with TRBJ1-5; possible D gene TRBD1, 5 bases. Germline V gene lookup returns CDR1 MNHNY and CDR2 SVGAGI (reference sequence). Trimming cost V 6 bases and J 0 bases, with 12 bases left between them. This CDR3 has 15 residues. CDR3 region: CASRNGGDSNQPQHF. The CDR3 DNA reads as TGTGCCAGCAGGAACGGGGGAGATAGCAATCAGCCCCAGCATTTT.

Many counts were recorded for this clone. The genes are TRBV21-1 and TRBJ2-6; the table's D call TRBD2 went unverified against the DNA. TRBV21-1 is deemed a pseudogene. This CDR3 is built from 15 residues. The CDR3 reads CASSSAASGANVLTF. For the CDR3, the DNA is TGTGCCAGCAGCAGTGCGGCCTCTGGGGCCAACGTCCTGACTTTC.

As DNA, the CDR3 is TGTGCCAGCAGCTCGCTAACCGGGACAGCGAACACTGAAGCTTTCTTT. Protein sequence: CASSSLTGTANTEAFF. The chain has TRBV13 and TRBJ1-1; 7 bases align to TRBD1. The V and J ends lost 4 bases and 1 base, in that order; junction bases with no gene match: 9. Germline CDR1 is PRHDT and CDR2 is FYEKMQ (reference sequence). This CDR3 spans 16 amino acids.

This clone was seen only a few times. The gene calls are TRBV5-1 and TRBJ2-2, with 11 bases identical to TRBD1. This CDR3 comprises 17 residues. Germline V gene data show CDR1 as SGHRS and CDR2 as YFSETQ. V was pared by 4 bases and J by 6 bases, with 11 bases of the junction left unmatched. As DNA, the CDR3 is TGCGCCAGCAGCCATCCCCCACGGGGACAGGGGGCCGGGGAGCTGTTTTTT. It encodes CASSHPPRGQGAGELFF.

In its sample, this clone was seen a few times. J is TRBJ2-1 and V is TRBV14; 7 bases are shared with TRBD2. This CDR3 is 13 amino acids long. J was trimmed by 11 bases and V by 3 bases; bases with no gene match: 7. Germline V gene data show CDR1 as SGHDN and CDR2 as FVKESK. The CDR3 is CASSHLAAHKQFF. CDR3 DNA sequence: TGTGCCAGCAGCCATCTAGCGGCCCATAAGCAGTTCTTC.

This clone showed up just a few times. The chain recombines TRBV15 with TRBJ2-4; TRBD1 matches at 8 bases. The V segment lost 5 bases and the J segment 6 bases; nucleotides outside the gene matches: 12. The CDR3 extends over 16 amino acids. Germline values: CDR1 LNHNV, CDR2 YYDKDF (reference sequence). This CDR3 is CATSRAGGVDRNIQYF. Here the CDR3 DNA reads TGTGCCACCAGCCGGGCAGGGGGCGTGGATCGAAACATTCAGTACTTC.

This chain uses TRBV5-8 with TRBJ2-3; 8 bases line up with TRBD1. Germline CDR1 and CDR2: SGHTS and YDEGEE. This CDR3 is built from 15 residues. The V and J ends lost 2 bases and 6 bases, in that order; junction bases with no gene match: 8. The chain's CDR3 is CASSFRGQEWDTQYF. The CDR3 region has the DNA TGTGCCAGCAGCTTCCGGGGACAGGAATGGGATACGCAGTATTTT. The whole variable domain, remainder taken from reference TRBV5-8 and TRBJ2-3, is EAGVTQSPTHLIKTRGQQATLRCSPISGHTSVYWYQQALGLGLQFLLWYDEGEERNRGNFPPRFSGRQFPNYSSELNVNALELEDSALYLCASSFRGQEWDTQYFGPGTRLTVL.

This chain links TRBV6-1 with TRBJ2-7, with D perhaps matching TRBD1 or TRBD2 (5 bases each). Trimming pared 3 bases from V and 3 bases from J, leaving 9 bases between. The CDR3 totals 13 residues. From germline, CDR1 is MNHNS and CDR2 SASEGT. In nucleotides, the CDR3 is TGTGCCAGCAGTGACAGGGAGAGCTACGAGCAGTACTTC. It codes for CASSDRESYEQYF.

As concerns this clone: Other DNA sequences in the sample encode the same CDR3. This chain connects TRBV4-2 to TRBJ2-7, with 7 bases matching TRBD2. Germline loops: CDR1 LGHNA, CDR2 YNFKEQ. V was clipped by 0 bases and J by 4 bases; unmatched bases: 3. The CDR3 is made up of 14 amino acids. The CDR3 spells CASSQDLSGYEQYF. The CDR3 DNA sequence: TGTGCCAGCAGCCAAGATCTTAGCGGGTACGAGCAGTACTTC.

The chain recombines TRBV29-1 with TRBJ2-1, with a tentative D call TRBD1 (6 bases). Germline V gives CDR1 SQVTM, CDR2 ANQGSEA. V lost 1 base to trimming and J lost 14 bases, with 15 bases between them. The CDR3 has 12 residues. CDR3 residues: CSVEASNRDKFF. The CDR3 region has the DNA TGCAGCGTTGAAGCCTCTAACAGGGACAAGTTCTTC.

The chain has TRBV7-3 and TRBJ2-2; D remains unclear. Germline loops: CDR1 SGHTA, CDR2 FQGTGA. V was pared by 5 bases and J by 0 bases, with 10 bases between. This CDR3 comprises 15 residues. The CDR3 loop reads CASSPGPANTGELFF. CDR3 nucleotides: TGTGCCAGCAGCCCTGGCCCAGCGAACACCGGGGAGCTGTTTTTT.

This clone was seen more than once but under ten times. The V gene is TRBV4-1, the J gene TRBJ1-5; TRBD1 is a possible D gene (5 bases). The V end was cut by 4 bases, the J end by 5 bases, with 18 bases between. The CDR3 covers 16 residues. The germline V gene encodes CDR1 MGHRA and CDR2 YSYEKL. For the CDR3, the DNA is TGCGCCAGCAGCCCTAGGGTCGGGCAGGGACATCAGCCCCAGCATTTT. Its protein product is CASSPRVGQGHQPQHF.

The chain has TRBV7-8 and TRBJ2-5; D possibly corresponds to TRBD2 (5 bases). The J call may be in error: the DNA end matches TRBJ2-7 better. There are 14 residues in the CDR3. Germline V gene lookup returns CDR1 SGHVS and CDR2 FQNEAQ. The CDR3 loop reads CASSAVSGTYEQYF. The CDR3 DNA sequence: TGTGCCAGCAGCGCGGTTTCGGGGACCTACGAGCAGTACTTC.

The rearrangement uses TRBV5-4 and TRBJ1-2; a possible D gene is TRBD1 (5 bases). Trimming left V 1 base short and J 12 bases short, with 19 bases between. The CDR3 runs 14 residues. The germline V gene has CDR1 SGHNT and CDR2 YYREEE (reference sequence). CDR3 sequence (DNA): TGTGCCAGCAGCTTGTACGAGGGACGGAATGTCAACACCTTC. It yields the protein CASSLYEGRNVNTF.

CDR3 in DNA: TGTGCCAGCAGCTTGGGCAGTTGGGCTGGGGCCAACGTCCTGACTTTC. This codes for CASSLGSWAGANVLTF. The chain links TRBV5-6 to TRBJ2-6; D remains ambiguous. Looked up from germline, CDR1 is SGHDT and CDR2 is YYEEEE. The CDR3 is made up of 16 amino acids. V lost 0 bases to trimming and J lost 2 bases, with 9 bases between them.

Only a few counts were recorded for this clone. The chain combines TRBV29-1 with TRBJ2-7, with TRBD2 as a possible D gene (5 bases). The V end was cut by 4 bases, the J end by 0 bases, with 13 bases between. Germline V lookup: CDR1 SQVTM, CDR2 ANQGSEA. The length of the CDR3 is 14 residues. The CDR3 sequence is CSVGRAASSYEQYF. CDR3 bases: TGCAGCGTTGGGCGGGCCGCAAGCTCCTACGAGCAGTACTTC.